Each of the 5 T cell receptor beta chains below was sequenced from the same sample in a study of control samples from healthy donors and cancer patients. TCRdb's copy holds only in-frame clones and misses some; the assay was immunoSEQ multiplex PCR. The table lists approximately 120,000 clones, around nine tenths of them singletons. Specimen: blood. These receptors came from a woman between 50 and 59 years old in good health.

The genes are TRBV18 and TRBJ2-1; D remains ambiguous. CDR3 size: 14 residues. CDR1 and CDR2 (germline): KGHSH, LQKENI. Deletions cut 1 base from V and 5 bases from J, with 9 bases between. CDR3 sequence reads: CASSPRDGNNEQFF. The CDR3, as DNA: TGTGCCAGCTCACCACGGGATGGGAACAATGAGCAGTTCTTC. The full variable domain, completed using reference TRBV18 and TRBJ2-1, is NAGVMQNPRHLVRRRGQEARLRCSPMKGHSHVYWYRQLPEEGLKFMVYLQKENIIDESGMPKERFSAEFPKEGPSILRIQQVVRGDSAAYFCASSPRDGNNEQFFGPGTRLTVL.

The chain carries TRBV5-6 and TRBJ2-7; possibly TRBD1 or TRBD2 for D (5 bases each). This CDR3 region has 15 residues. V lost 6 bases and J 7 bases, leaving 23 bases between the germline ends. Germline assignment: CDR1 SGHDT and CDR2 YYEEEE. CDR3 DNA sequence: TGTGCCAGCAAGCTCGGGACCTTGAGCACTGGGGAGCAGTACGTC. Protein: CASKLGTLSTGEQYV.

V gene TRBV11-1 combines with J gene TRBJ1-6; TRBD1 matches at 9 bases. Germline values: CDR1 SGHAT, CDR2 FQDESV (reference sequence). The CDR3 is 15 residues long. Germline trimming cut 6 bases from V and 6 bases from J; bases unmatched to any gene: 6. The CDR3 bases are TGTGCCAGCAGTCAACAGGGGGCAATTAATTCACCCCTCCACTTT. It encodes CASSQQGAINSPLHF.

The CDR3: CASSYGRPHNEQFF. The CDR3, as DNA: TGTGCCAGCAGTTACGGTCGGCCCCACAATGAGCAGTTCTTC. The V and J genes are TRBV6-5 and TRBJ2-1; D is ambiguous. The germline V gene has CDR1 MNHEY and CDR2 SVGAGI. Trimming pared 2 bases from V and 5 bases from J, leaving 10 bases between. The CDR3 sequence is 14 residues long.

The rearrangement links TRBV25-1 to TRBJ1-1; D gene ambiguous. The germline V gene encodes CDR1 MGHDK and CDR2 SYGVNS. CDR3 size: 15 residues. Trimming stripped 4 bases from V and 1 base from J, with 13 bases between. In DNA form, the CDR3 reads TGTGCCAGCAGTGGGCTTCTGAGCAAGAACACTGAAGCTTTCTTT. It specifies CASSGLLSKNTEAFF.